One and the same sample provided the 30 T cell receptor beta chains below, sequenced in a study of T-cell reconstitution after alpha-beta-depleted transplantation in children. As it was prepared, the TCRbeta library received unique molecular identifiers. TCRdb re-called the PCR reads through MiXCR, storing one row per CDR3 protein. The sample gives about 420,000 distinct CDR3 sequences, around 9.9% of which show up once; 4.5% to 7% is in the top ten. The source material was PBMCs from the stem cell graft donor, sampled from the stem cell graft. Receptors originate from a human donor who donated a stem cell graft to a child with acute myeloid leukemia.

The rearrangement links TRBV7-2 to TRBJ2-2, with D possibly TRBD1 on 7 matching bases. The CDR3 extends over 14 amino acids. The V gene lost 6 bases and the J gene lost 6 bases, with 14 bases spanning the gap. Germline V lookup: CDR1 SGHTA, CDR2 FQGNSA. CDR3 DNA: TGTGCCAGCAGAGGGGTCAGGGGGGCCGGGGAGCTGTTTTTT. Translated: CASRGVRGAGELFF.

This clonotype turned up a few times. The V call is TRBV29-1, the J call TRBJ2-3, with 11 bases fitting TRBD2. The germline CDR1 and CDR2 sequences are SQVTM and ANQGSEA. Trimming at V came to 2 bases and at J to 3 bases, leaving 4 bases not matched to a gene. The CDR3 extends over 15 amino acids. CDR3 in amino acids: CSVEIPSGRTDTQYF. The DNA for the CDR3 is TGCAGCGTTGAAATCCCTAGCGGGAGGACAGATACGCAGTATTTT.

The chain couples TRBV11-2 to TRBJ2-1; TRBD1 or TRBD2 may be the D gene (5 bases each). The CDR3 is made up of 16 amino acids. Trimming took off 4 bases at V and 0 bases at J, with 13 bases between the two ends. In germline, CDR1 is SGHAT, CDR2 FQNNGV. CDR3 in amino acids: CASSSGPTISYNEQFF. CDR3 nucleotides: TGTGCCAGCAGCTCGGGACCAACGATCTCCTACAATGAGCAGTTCTTC. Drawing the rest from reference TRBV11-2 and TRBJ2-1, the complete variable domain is EAGVAQSPRYKIIEKRQSVAFWCNPISGHATLYWYQQILGQGPKLLIQFQNNGVVDDSQLPKDRFSAERLKGVDSTLKIQPAKLEDSAVYLCASSSGPTISYNEQFFGPGTRLTVL.

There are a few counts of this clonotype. CDR3 sequence (DNA): TGTGCCATCAGTGAGCGGGGGAACACAGATACGCAGTATTTT. It codes for CAISERGNTDTQYF. The chain employs TRBV10-3 and TRBJ2-3, with a tentative D call TRBD2 (6 bases). Trimming shortened V by 2 bases and J by 2 bases, and 8 bases separated the two germline ends. The CDR3 loop spans 14 amino acids. Germline V gene lookup returns CDR1 ENHRY and CDR2 SYGVKD.

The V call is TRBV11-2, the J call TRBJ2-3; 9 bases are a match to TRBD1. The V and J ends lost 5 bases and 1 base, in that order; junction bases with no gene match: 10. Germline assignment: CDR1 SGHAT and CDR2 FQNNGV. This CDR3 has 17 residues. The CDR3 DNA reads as TGTGCCAGCAGCCCGGGACAGGGATCTGTCGGCACAGATACGCAGTATTTT. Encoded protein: CASSPGQGSVGTDTQYF.

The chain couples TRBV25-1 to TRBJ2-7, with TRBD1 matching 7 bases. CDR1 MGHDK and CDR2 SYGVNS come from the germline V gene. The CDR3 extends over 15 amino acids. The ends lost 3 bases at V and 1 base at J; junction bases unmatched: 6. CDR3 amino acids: CASSDVDRESYEQYF. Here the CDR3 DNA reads TGTGCCAGCAGTGATGTTGACAGGGAGTCCTACGAGCAGTACTTC.

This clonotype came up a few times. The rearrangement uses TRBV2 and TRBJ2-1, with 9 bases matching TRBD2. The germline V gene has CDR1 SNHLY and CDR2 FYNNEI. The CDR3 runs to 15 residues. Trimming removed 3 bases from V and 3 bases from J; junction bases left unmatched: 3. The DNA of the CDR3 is TGTGCCAGCAGTGAGGAAGCGGGGGGCTACAATGAGCAGTTCTTC. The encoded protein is CASSEEAGGYNEQFF.

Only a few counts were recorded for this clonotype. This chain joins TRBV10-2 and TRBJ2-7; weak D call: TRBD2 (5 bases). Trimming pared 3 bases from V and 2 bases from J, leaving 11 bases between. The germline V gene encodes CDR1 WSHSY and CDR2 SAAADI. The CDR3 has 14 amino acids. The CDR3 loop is CASSESWTPYEQYV. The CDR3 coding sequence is TGCGCCAGCAGTGAATCCTGGACTCCCTACGAGCAGTACGTC.

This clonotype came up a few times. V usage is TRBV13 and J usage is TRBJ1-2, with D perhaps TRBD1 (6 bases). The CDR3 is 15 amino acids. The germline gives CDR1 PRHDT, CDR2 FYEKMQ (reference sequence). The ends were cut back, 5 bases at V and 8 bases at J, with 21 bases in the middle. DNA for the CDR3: TGTGCCAGCAGCCCCCGGCTGGCAGGGGCCGGAGGCTACACCTTC. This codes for CASSPRLAGAGGYTF.

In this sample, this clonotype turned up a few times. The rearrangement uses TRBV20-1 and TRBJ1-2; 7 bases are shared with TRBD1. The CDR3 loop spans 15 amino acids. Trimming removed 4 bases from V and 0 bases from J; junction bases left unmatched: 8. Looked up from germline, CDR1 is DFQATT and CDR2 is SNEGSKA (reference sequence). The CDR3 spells CSANGQETTNYGYTF. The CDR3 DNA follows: TGCAGTGCTAATGGACAGGAGACGACTAACTATGGCTACACCTTC.

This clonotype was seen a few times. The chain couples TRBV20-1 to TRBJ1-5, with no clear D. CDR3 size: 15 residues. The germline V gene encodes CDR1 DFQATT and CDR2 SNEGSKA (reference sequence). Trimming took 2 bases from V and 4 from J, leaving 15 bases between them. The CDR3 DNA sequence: TGCAGTGCTAGACGGTTGGGAGTAGATAATCAGCCCCAGCATTTT. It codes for CSARRLGVDNQPQHF.

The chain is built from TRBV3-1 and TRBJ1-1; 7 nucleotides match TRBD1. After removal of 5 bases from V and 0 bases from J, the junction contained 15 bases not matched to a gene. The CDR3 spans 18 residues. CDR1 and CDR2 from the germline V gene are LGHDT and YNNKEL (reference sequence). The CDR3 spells CASSWDLGQEGLNTEAFF. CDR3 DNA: TGTGCCAGCAGCTGGGATCTTGGACAGGAGGGGCTGAACACTGAAGCTTTCTTT.

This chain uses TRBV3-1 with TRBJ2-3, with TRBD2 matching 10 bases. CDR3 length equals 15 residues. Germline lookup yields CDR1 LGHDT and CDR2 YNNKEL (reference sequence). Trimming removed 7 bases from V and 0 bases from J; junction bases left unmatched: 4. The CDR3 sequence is CASKVSGGSTDTQYF. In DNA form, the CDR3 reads TGTGCCAGCAAAGTTAGCGGGGGGAGCACAGATACGCAGTATTTT.

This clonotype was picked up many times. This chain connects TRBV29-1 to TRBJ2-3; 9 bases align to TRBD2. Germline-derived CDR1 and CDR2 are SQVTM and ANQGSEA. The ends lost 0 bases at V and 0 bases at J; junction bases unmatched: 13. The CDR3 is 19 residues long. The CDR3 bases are TGCAGCGTTGAAGATCCATTCTCCAGACTAGCGGCAAGCACAGATACGCAGTATTTT. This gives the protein CSVEDPFSRLAASTDTQYF.

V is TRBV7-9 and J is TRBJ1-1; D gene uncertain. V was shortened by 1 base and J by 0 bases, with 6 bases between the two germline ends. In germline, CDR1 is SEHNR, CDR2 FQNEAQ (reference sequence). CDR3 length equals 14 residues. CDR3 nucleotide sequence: TGTGCCAGCAGCTTAGGGGTCATGAACACTGAAGCTTTCTTT. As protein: CASSLGVMNTEAFF.

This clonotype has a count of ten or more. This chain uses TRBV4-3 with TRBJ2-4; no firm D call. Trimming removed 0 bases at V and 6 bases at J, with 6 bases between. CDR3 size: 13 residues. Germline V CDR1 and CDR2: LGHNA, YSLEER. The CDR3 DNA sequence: TGCGCCAGCAGCCAAGAACGAGGAAACATTCAGTACTTC. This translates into CASSQERGNIQYF.

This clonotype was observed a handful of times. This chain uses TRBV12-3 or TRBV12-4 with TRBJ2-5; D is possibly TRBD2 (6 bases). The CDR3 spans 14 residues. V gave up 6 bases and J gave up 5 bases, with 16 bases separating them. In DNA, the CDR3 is TGTGCCAGCAGAGATACTGGGGGGTCGGAGACCCAGTACTTC. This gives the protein CASRDTGGSETQYF.

This CDR3 is CAISESYGSYEQYV. The CDR3 DNA sequence: TGTGCCATCAGTGAGTCTTATGGGTCCTACGAGCAGTACGTC. The chain recombines TRBV10-3 with TRBJ2-7; D is ambiguous. CDR1 ENHRY and CDR2 SYGVKD come from the germline V gene. The CDR3 extends over 14 amino acids. The germline V and J ends were trimmed by 0 bases and 1 base, with 7 bases remaining between them.

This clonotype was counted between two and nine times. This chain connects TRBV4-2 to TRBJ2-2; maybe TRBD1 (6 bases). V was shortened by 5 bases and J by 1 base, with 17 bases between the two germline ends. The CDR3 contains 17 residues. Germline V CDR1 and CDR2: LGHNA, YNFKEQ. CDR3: CASSEGPGQLNTGELFF. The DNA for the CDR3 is TGTGCCAGCAGCGAAGGACCGGGACAACTGAACACCGGGGAGCTGTTTTTT.

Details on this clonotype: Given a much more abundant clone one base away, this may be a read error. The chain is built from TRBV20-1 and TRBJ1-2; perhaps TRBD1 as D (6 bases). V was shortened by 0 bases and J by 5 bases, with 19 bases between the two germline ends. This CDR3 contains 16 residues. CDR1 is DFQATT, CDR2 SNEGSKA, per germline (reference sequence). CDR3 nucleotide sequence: TGCAGTGCTAGAGATAATTTGAGGGGGGAAACGTATGGCTACACCTTC. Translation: CSARDNLRGETYGYTF.

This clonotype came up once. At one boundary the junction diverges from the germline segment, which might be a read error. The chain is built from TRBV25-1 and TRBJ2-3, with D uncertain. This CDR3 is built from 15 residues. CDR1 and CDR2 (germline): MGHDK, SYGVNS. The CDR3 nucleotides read TGTGCCAGCAGTGAATTTCAGTCCCCGGCAGATACGCAGTATTTC. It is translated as CASSEFQSPADTQYF.

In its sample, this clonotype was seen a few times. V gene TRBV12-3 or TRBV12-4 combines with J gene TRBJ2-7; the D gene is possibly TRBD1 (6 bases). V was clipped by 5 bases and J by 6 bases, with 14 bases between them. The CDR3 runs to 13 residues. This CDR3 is CASSDTGTGEQYV. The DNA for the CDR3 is TGTGCCAGCAGTGATACAGGGACGGGCGAGCAGTACGTC.

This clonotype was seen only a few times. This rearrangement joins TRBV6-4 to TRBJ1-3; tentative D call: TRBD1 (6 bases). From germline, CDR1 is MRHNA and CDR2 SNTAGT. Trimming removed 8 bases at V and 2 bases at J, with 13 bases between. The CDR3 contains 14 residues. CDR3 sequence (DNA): TGTGCCAGCTCCCGGGGGGCCCCTGGAAACACCATATATTTT. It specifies CASSRGAPGNTIYF.

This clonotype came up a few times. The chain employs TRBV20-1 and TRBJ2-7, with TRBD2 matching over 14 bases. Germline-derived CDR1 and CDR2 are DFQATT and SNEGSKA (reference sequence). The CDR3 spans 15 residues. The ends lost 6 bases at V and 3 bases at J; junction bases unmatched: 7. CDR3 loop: CSAKGLAGADYEQYF. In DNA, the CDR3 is TGCAGTGCCAAGGGACTAGCGGGAGCTGACTACGAGCAGTACTTC.

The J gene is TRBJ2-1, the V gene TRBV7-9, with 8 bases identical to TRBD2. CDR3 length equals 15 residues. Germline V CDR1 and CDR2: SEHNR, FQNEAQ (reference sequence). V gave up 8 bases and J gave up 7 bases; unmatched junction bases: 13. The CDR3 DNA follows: TGTGCCAGCCGAAATGAGCGGGAGATTGGGAATGAGCAGTTCTTC. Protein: CASRNEREIGNEQFF. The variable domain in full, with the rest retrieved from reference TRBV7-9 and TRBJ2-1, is DTGVSQNPRHKITKRGQNVTFRCDPISEHNRLYWYRQTLGQGPEFLTYFQNEAQLEKSRLLSDRFSAERPKGSFSTLEIQRTEQGDSAMYLCASRNEREIGNEQFFGPGTRLTVL.

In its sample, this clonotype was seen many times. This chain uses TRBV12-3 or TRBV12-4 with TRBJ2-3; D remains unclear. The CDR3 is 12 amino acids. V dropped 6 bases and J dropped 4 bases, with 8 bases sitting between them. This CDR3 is CASSLGSDTQYF. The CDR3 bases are TGTGCCAGCAGCTTGGGGTCAGATACGCAGTATTTT.

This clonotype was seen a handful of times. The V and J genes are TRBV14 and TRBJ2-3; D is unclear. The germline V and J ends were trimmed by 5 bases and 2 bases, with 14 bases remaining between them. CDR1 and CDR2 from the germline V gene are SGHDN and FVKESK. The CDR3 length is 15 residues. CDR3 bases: TGTGCCAGCAGCGAAAGGACCGGGTCCACAGATACGCAGTATTTT. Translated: CASSERTGSTDTQYF.

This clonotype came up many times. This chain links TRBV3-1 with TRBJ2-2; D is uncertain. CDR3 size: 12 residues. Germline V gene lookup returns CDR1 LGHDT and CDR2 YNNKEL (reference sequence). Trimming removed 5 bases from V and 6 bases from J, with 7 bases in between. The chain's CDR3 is CASSLRPGELFF. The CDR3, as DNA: TGTGCCAGCAGCTTACGGCCCGGGGAGCTGTTTTTT. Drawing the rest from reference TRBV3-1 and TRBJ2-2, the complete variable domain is DTAVSQTPKYLVTQMGNDKSIKCEQNLGHDTMYWYKQDSKKFLKIMFSYNNKELIINETVPNRFSPKSPDKAHLNLHINSLELGDSAVYFCASSLRPGELFFGEGSRLTVL.

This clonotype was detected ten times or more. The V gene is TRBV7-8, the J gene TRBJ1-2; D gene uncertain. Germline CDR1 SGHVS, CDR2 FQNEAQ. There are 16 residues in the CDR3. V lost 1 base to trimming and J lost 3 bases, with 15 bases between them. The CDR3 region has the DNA TGTGCCAGCAGCTTAGGGCCGACCCTCGGCGACTATGGCTACACCTTC. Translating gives CASSLGPTLGDYGYTF.

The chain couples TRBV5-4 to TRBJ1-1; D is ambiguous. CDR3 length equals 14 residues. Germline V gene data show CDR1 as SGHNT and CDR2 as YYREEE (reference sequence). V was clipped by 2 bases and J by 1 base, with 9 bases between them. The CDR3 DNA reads TGTGCCAGCAGCTTCTCCCCCGGGAACACTGAAGCTTTCTTT. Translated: CASSFSPGNTEAFF.